These 23 T cell receptor beta chains originate from one sample sequenced in a study of neurological immune-mediated disorders. From the 5' RACE reads, TCRdb called clonotypes with MiXCR, one entry per CDR3 protein. The sample records 50,000 to 55,000 distinct CDR3 sequences, 10% being singletons. The sequenced sample consisted of PBMCs. These TCRs come from a man in his 70s with HTLV-1-associated myelopathy (HAM/TSP).

This clonotype occurred many times. V is TRBV6-2 or TRBV6-3 and J is TRBJ2-1; TRBD2 aligns across 12 bases. V lost 0 bases and J lost 0; bases outside the gene matches: 6. Looked up from germline, CDR1 is MNHEY and CDR2 is SVGEGT. The CDR3 runs 19 residues. CDR3 nucleotide sequence: TGTGCCAGCAGTTACTCGACGCTAGCGGGAGGGAGCTCCTACAATGAGCAGTTCTTC. The encoded protein is CASSYSTLAGGSSYNEQFF.

This clonotype is categorized as medium-sized. The V and J genes are TRBV3-1 and TRBJ2-1; 10 nucleotides line up with TRBD2. Looked up from germline, CDR1 is LGHDT and CDR2 is YNNKEL (reference sequence). The length of the CDR3 is 14 residues. V shed 5 bases and J 5 bases; nucleotides not matched to a gene: 3. The CDR3 is CASSVTSGNNEQFF. Written as DNA, the CDR3 is TGTGCCAGCAGCGTAACTAGCGGGAACAATGAGCAGTTCTTC.

Many counts were recorded for this clonotype. The rearrangement uses TRBV20-1 and TRBJ2-7; the D gene is possibly TRBD2 (5 bases). The ends were cut back, 6 bases at V and 2 bases at J, with 14 bases in the middle. CDR3 length equals 13 residues. Germline CDR1 reads DFQATT; CDR2 reads SNEGSKA (reference sequence). This CDR3 is CSARPGNPYEQYF. DNA of the CDR3: TGCAGTGCCCGGCCGGGGAACCCCTACGAGCAGTACTTC.

This clonotype was recorded at least ten times. The gene calls are TRBV20-1 and TRBJ2-1; 11 bases map to TRBD2. CDR3 length: 18 amino acids. With 5 bases clipped from V and 10 bases from J, the junction kept 22 bases outside the gene matches. Germline V lookup: CDR1 DFQATT, CDR2 SNEGSKA (reference sequence). CDR3 in amino acids: CSAAGTSGDYHLHREQFF. In DNA form, the CDR3 reads TGCAGTGCTGCGGGGACTAGCGGAGACTATCACTTACATCGGGAGCAGTTCTTC.

This clonotype showed up just a few times. The chain employs TRBV18 and TRBJ1-3; D gene unclear. The germline V gene has CDR1 KGHSH and CDR2 LQKENI. V was clipped by 3 bases and J by 2 bases, with 11 bases between them. This CDR3 is 15 amino acids long. The CDR3 DNA is TGTGCCAGCTCACCGGACCTTGCGCCTGGAAACACCATATATTTT. Protein product: CASSPDLAPGNTIYF.

This clonotype was recorded at least ten times. The V and J genes are TRBV7-3 and TRBJ2-5, with 9 bases identical to TRBD2. There are 15 residues in the CDR3. V lost 5 bases, J lost 0 bases, and 4 bases stayed unmatched. Germline V gives CDR1 SGHTA, CDR2 FQGTGA. The CDR3 nucleotides are TGTGCCAGCAGCCAGGGACTAGCCCACCAAGAGACCCAGTACTTC. It translates to CASSQGLAHQETQYF.

This clonotype was observed many times. V gene TRBV2 combines with J gene TRBJ2-3; TRBD1 agrees at 7 bases. Germline loops: CDR1 SNHLY, CDR2 FYNNEI. This CDR3 is 14 amino acids long. J lost 4 bases, V lost 6 bases, and 7 bases had no gene match. CDR3 amino acids: CASRRTGGSDTQYF. In DNA form, the CDR3 reads TGTGCCAGCAGGCGGACAGGAGGATCAGATACGCAGTATTTT.

In its sample, this clonotype was seen many times. The rearrangement joins TRBV20-1 to TRBJ2-4, with TRBD2 identical over 9 bases. This CDR3 contains 13 residues. Germline loops: CDR1 DFQATT, CDR2 SNEGSKA (reference sequence). After removal of 3 bases from V and 8 bases from J, the junction contained 5 bases not matched to a gene. CDR3 in amino acids: CSARGLAGDIQYF. The CDR3 coding sequence is TGCAGTGCTAGGGGGTTAGCGGGAGACATTCAGTACTTC.

This clonotype was observed at least ten times. The genes are TRBV9 and TRBJ1-6, with D perhaps matching TRBD1 (6 bases). The CDR3 covers 13 residues. Germline CDR1 SGDLS, CDR2 YYNGEE. V was pared by 2 bases and J by 10 bases, with 10 bases between. This CDR3 is CASSVTGNSPLHF. DNA for the CDR3: TGTGCCAGCAGCGTCACAGGGAACTCACCCCTCCACTTT.

This clonotype was seen at least ten times. The rearrangement uses TRBV2 and TRBJ2-3; 11 nucleotides match TRBD2. CDR3 size: 14 residues. V was clipped by 10 bases and J by 3 bases; unmatched bases: 6. Per the germline V gene, CDR1 is SNHLY and CDR2 is FYNNEI. The CDR3 coding sequence is TGTGCCACCGGGGCTAGCGGGAGGACAGATACGCAGTATTTT. Residues: CATGASGRTDTQYF.

This clonotype was seen at least ten times. The chain combines TRBV5-1 with TRBJ2-1; no reliable D call. The CDR3 totals 16 residues. Trimming cost V 0 bases and J 10 bases, with 20 bases left between them. Germline V CDR1 and CDR2: SGHRS, YFSETQ. In DNA, the CDR3 is TGCGCCAGCAGCTTGGAGTTTAGAACACCTCGCGAGGAGCAGTTCTTC. This encodes CASSLEFRTPREEQFF.

This clonotype was observed many times. This chain uses TRBV11-3 with TRBJ2-1, with D tentatively TRBD2 (5 bases). V was trimmed by 0 bases and J by 6 bases, leaving 9 bases between them. The CDR3 loop spans 14 amino acids. Germline V gene lookup returns CDR1 SGHNT and CDR2 YENEEA. CDR3 protein: CASSLDVGSNEQFF. As DNA, the CDR3 is TGTGCCAGCAGCTTAGATGTAGGGAGCAATGAGCAGTTCTTC.

This clonotype appeared many times. The gene calls are TRBV4-2 and TRBJ2-5; D perhaps matches TRBD2 (5 bases). CDR1 LGHNA and CDR2 YNFKEQ come from the germline V gene. V lost 1 base and J 1 base, leaving 10 bases between the germline ends. The CDR3 extends over 15 amino acids. The CDR3 DNA reads TGTGCCAGCAGCCAAGCCTCAGGACTCCAAGAGACCCAGTACTTC. It is translated as CASSQASGLQETQYF.

This clonotype showed up many times. This chain uses TRBV7-9 with TRBJ2-1; 11 bases match TRBD1. In germline, CDR1 is SEHNR, CDR2 FQNEAQ (reference sequence). Losses at the gene ends were 6 bases for V and 6 bases for J; bases not matched to a gene: 1. The CDR3 spans 13 residues. Written as DNA, the CDR3 is TGTGCCAGCAGAGGGACAGGGGGCAATGAGCAGTTCTTC. Its protein is CASRGTGGNEQFF.

This clonotype was seen ten or more times. The J gene is TRBJ2-7, the V gene TRBV27; TRBD2 aligns across 9 bases. Trimming removed 7 bases from V and 4 bases from J; junction bases left unmatched: 14. This CDR3 region has 16 residues. Germline values: CDR1 MNHEY, CDR2 SMNVEV (reference sequence). The CDR3 here is CASNYLGASGIYEQYF. The CDR3 DNA sequence: TGTGCCAGCAATTACCTAGGGGCTAGCGGGATTTACGAGCAGTACTTC.

There are many counts of this clonotype. The chain recombines TRBV2 with TRBJ2-5; 10 bases match TRBD2. Germline CDR1 and CDR2: SNHLY and FYNNEI. Trimming removed 6 bases from V and 7 bases from J; junction bases left unmatched: 8. There are 14 residues in the CDR3. The CDR3 nucleotides are TGTGCCAGCAGACTAGCGGGAATCGATGGGACCCAGTACTTC. It specifies CASRLAGIDGTQYF.

In this sample, this clonotype turned up many times. V usage is TRBV20-1 and J usage is TRBJ2-2; 8 positions match TRBD2. Germline V gene data show CDR1 as DFQATT and CDR2 as SNEGSKA (reference sequence). The CDR3 totals 15 residues. V lost 2 bases, J lost 7 bases, and 9 bases stayed unmatched. Here the CDR3 DNA reads TGCAGTGCTAGACAGTTAGCGGGACGGGTCGGGGAGCTGTTTTTT. Its protein is CSARQLAGRVGELFF.

This clonotype was recorded at least ten times. The rearrangement uses TRBV11-2 and TRBJ2-7; 8 bases align to TRBD1. The CDR3 contains 13 residues. Per the germline V gene, CDR1 is SGHAT and CDR2 is FQNNGV. The trim removed 5 bases at V and 3 bases at J, leaving 3 bases unmatched. CDR3 region: CASSHRGFYEQYF. The CDR3 coding sequence is TGTGCCAGCAGCCACAGGGGGTTCTACGAGCAGTACTTC. The full variable domain, completed using reference TRBV11-2 and TRBJ2-7, is EAGVAQSPRYKIIEKRQSVAFWCNPISGHATLYWYQQILGQGPKLLIQFQNNGVVDDSQLPKDRFSAERLKGVDSTLKIQPAKLEDSAVYLCASSHRGFYEQYFGPGTRLTVT.

At least ten counts were recorded for this clonotype. The V gene is TRBV2, the J gene TRBJ2-7; unclear D gene. The ends were cut back, 3 bases at V and 4 bases at J, with 4 bases in the middle. The CDR3 has 11 amino acids. The germline CDR1 and CDR2 sequences are SNHLY and FYNNEI. The DNA of the CDR3 is TGTGCCAGCAGTGATAGATACGAGCAGTACTTC. This encodes CASSDRYEQYF.

This clonotype was picked up many times. The genes are TRBV2 and TRBJ1-5; D not resolved. The CDR3 has 14 residues. CDR1 and CDR2 from the germline V gene are SNHLY and FYNNEI. V lost 5 bases and J lost 7, with 15 bases in between. CDR3 nucleotides: TGTGCCAGCAGTCCAGACCTACTCGGCCAGCCCCAGCATTTT. Amino acids: CASSPDLLGQPQHF.

This rearrangement joins TRBV29-1 to TRBJ2-5; 9 nucleotides align to TRBD1. The CDR3 length is 13 residues. Germline trimming cut 6 bases from V and 4 bases from J; bases unmatched to any gene: 6. CDR1 and CDR2 from the germline V gene are SQVTM and ANQGSEA. The DNA for the CDR3 is TGCAGCGTGTCCGTGACAGGGGGAGAGACCCAGTACTTC. Translated: CSVSVTGGETQYF.

This clonotype was counted between two and nine times. The rearrangement links TRBV7-6 to TRBJ2-2, with a possible D match to TRBD2 (6 bases). The V and J ends lost 1 base and 9 bases respectively, with 15 bases between them. Germline V gene lookup returns CDR1 SGHVS and CDR2 FNYEAQ. This CDR3 has 15 residues. The CDR3 DNA reads TGTGCCAGCAGCTTAGACGGCGGGAACGCGAGGGAGCTGTTTTTT. It encodes CASSLDGGNARELFF.

This clonotype showed up many times. CDR3 bases: TGCAGCGTCGAGACAGGCCTTGAGGATACGCAGTATTTT. Protein: CSVETGLEDTQYF. The chain has TRBV29-1 and TRBJ2-3, with D perhaps TRBD1 (6 bases). Deletions cut 6 bases from V and 6 bases from J, with 16 bases between. Per the germline V gene, CDR1 is SQVTM and CDR2 is ANQGSEA. This CDR3 is built from 13 residues.